Described below is a single TCR beta chain sequence and its context. The V end lost 0 bases, the J end lost 5 bases, and 6 bases lay between the germline ends. The V gene's germline CDR1 is SGHRS and CDR2 YFSETQ. This CDR3 comprises 13 residues. Random hexamers were used to reverse transcribe 0.5 to 1 ug of RNA. Amplification of the TCR beta CDR3 was carried out by immunoSEQ multiplex PCR, which spanned a total of 54 Vbeta and 13 Jbeta segments. TCRdb recomputed calls from the immunoSEQ multiplex PCR reads with MiXCR, one row per CDR3 protein. This table holds about 120,000 distinct CDR3 sequences, 85% to 95% found once. This sample was taken from a study of CD8 T cells in Susac syndrome.

Specimen: CD8+ T cells from PBMCs. The TCR originated in a human donor in good health. V and J are TRBV5-1 and TRBJ2-4, with D tentatively TRBD2 (5 bases). CDR3 in amino acids: CASSLAGENIQYF. Here the CDR3 DNA reads TGCGCCAGCAGCTTGGCCGGGGAAAACATTCAGTACTTC.